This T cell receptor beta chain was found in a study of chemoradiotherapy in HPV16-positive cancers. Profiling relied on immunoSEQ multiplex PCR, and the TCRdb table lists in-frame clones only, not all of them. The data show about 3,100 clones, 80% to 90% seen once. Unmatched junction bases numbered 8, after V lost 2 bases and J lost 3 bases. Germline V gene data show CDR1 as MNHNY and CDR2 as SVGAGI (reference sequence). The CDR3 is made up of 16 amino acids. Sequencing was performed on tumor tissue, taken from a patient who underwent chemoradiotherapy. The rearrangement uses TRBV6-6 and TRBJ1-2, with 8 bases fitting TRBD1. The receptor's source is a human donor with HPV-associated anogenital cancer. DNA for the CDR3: TGTGCCAGCAGTTACCTTAGGACAGGGAGGGACTATGGCTACACCTTC. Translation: CASSYLRTGRDYGYTF.